Below are 22 T cell receptor beta chains sequenced from a single sample in a study of regulatory T cells in long-lasting Graves disease. Time point indicated: newly diagnosed GD, antithyroid drugs for less than 3 months. PBMCs provided the RNA from which the TCR library was made. Construction of the TCR beta libraries employed iRepertoire HTBI primers in conjunction with Arm-PCR of CDR3 regions. One entry per CDR3 protein results from TCRdb running MiXCR on the multiplex PCR reads. The data hold 200,000 to 300,000 distinct CDR3 sequences, with 20% to 25% observed a single time. This specimen was peripheral blood mononuclear cells (PBMCs), taken at new diagnosis, from a patient treated with antithyroid drugs. These receptors originate from a female donor with Graves disease.

This clonotype appeared a few times. This chain uses TRBV3-1 with TRBJ1-5, with D unresolved. Germline V CDR1 and CDR2: LGHDT, YNNKEL (reference sequence). V was shortened by 4 bases and J by 0 bases, with 16 bases between the two germline ends. The CDR3 consists of 17 residues. This CDR3 reads CASSPRGLHYSNQPQHF. The CDR3 bases are TGTGCCAGCAGCCCCCGTGGATTACACTATAGCAATCAGCCCCAGCATTTT.

This clonotype was counted ten times or more. This chain connects TRBV6-9 to TRBJ1-2; D perhaps matches TRBD1 (6 bases). Germline V gene lookup returns CDR1 MNHGY and CDR2 SVAAGI. V was cut by 7 bases and J by 4 bases, with 19 bases left in between. This CDR3 has 15 amino acids. DNA of the CDR3: TGTGCCAGCACTCCAACGAACAGGGAACGCTATGGCTACACCTTC. This codes for CASTPTNRERYGYTF.

The sample holds a few counts of this clonotype. It differs at one base from a far larger clone, so likely a read error. The chain combines TRBV3-2 with TRBJ2-5; the table's D call, TRBD1, was not checked against the DNA. TRBV3-2 is labeled a pseudogene. This CDR3 is built from 13 residues. Here the CDR3 DNA reads TGTGCCAGCAGTCGTGGCAGGGGGTACGAGCAGCACTTC. It specifies CASSRGRGYEQHF.

This clonotype was recorded at least ten times. The genes are TRBV20-1 and TRBJ2-7; D is undetermined. Germline lookup yields CDR1 DFQATT and CDR2 SNEGSKA (reference sequence). V was clipped by 6 bases and J by 2 bases, with 17 bases between them. The CDR3 contains 14 residues. DNA for the CDR3: TGCAGTGCCCCCCCCCAACTCCCGCCCTACGAGCAGTACTTC. As protein: CSAPPQLPPYEQYF.

This clonotype was seen a handful of times. CDR3 in amino acids: CASSYSHLARSTRANYGYTF. Written as DNA, the CDR3 is TGTGCCAGCAGTTATTCTCACCTCGCCCGTTCGACACGAGCTAACTATGGCTACACCTTC. The chain couples TRBV6-2 or TRBV6-3 to TRBJ1-2; no definite D call. The CDR3 runs 20 residues. V was cut by 3 bases and J by 0 bases, with 26 bases left in between. The germline gives CDR1 MNHEY, CDR2 SVGEGT.

This rearrangement joins TRBV20-1 to TRBJ1-4; D not certain. The CDR3 is 12 amino acids. Germline lookup yields CDR1 DFQATT and CDR2 SNEGSKA (reference sequence). V gave up 6 bases and J gave up 8 bases, with 13 bases separating them. CDR3 DNA: TGCAGTGCCCGCGTAGGTGGAGAAAAACTGTTTTTT. Encoded protein: CSARVGGEKLFF.

This clonotype was seen at least ten times. CDR3 in DNA: TGCAGTGCCCCTCTCCCCACTGAAGCTTTCTTT. It encodes CSAPLPTEAFF. The chain uses TRBV20-1 and TRBJ1-1; D unresolved. Germline V gene sequence: CDR1 DFQATT, CDR2 SNEGSKA (reference sequence). V dropped 6 bases and J dropped 4 bases, with 9 bases sitting between them. The CDR3 has 11 amino acids.

At least ten counts were recorded for this clonotype. V gene TRBV9 combines with J gene TRBJ2-3, with D possibly being TRBD2 (6 bases). Trimming left V 3 bases short and J 0 bases short, with 14 bases between. Germline CDR1 is SGDLS and CDR2 is YYNGEE. The CDR3 is 16 residues long. CDR3 DNA: TGTGCCAGCAGCGCCGGGCTAGCGAGTAGCACAGATACGCAGTATTTT. Its protein is CASSAGLASSTDTQYF.

This clonotype was seen repeatedly, ten times or more. This chain connects TRBV6-2 or TRBV6-3 to TRBJ2-1, with 9 bases that match TRBD2. J lost 3 bases, V lost 1 base, and 1 base had no gene match. The CDR3 loop spans 15 amino acids. Per germline, CDR1 MNHEY and CDR2 SVGEGT. The CDR3 DNA reads as TGTGCCAGCAGTTACTGGACTAGCGTCTACAATGAGCAGTTCTTC. Amino acid sequence: CASSYWTSVYNEQFF.

This clonotype was detected many times. The rearrangement links TRBV20-1 to TRBJ2-3; 7 positions agree with TRBD2. Germline lookup yields CDR1 DFQATT and CDR2 SNEGSKA (reference sequence). The CDR3 sequence is 15 residues long. V was clipped by 5 bases and J by 2 bases; unmatched bases: 10. The CDR3 bases are TGCAGTGCTCCCCCCCTAGCGGAGGCCACAGATACGCAGTATTTT. Its translation: CSAPPLAEATDTQYF.

This clonotype has at least ten counts. The gene calls are TRBV20-1 and TRBJ1-1; 12 nucleotides agree with TRBD1. Unmatched junction bases numbered 6, after V lost 4 bases and J lost 6 bases. The CDR3 loop spans 14 amino acids. CDR1 is DFQATT, CDR2 SNEGSKA, per germline (reference sequence). The CDR3 protein is CSAMIGTGGAEAFF. CDR3 coding DNA: TGCAGTGCTATGATTGGGACAGGGGGCGCTGAAGCTTTCTTT.

CDR3 region: CASSGVNEQFF. CDR3 DNA: TGTGCCAGCAGTGGAGTTAATGAGCAGTTCTTC. J is TRBJ2-1 and V is TRBV12-3 or TRBV12-4, with D hard to call. The length of the CDR3 is 11 residues. The V gene lost 5 bases and the J gene lost 7 bases, with 6 bases spanning the gap.

This clonotype appeared many times. V usage is TRBV28 and J usage is TRBJ2-7; D is perhaps TRBD1 (6 bases). Germline V gene sequence: CDR1 MDHEN, CDR2 SYDVKM. Between the trimmed V and J ends, which lost 6 bases and 0 bases, there was a span of 9 bases. This CDR3 spans 13 amino acids. The CDR3 region has the DNA TGTGCCAGCAGGCTACAGGGCTCCTACGAGCAGTACTTC. Translation gives CASRLQGSYEQYF.

This clonotype was recorded a few times. This chain connects TRBV3-1 to TRBJ1-1; D call uncertain. The germline V gene has CDR1 LGHDT and CDR2 YNNKEL (reference sequence). The germline V and J ends were trimmed by 1 base and 0 bases, with 6 bases remaining between them. The CDR3 runs to 14 residues. The chain's CDR3 is CASSQGEMNTEAFF. The CDR3 bases are TGTGCCAGCAGCCAAGGAGAGATGAACACTGAAGCTTTCTTT.

This clonotype was detected many times. This rearrangement joins TRBV5-1 to TRBJ2-7; D call uncertain. This CDR3 has 12 residues. Between the trimmed V and J ends, which lost 4 bases and 7 bases, there was a span of 12 bases. CDR1 and CDR2 from the germline V gene are SGHRS and YFSETQ. DNA for the CDR3: TGCGCCAGCAGCCGATCGGGTGGGGAGCAGTACTTC. Protein product: CASSRSGGEQYF.

For this clonotype: At one boundary the junction diverges from the germline segment, which might be a read error. This chain links TRBV6-5 with TRBJ2-3; TRBD2 aligns across 12 bases. In germline, CDR1 is MNHEY, CDR2 SVGAGI. This CDR3 region has 12 residues. The CDR3 loop is CASSFSGTSGPF. The CDR3 coding sequence is TGTGCCAGCAGTTTCTCCGGGACTAGCGGGCCTTTT.

This clonotype was seen at least ten times. V gene TRBV6-2 or TRBV6-3 combines with J gene TRBJ1-1, with 10 nucleotides matching TRBD1. The V gene's germline CDR1 is MNHEY and CDR2 SVGEGT. Losses at the gene ends were 4 bases for V and 6 bases for J; bases not matched to a gene: 14. The length of the CDR3 is 17 residues. In DNA form, the CDR3 reads TGTGCCAGCAGTTTTAAAGGGACAGGGGCAAGATTCCCTGAAGCTTTCTTT. It translates to CASSFKGTGARFPEAFF.

This clonotype was seen a handful of times. The chain employs TRBV5-1 and TRBJ2-3; a possible D gene is TRBD2 (5 bases). The germline V gene has CDR1 SGHRS and CDR2 YFSETQ. V lost 1 base and J 4 bases, leaving 19 bases between the germline ends. This CDR3 has 17 amino acids. The CDR3 region is CASSLSSASRSPDTQYF. The CDR3 DNA sequence: TGCGCCAGCAGCTTGAGCTCTGCTAGCAGGAGTCCAGATACGCAGTATTTT.

This clonotype was detected many times. The J gene is TRBJ2-7, the V gene TRBV20-1, with D tentatively TRBD1 (5 bases). V lost 6 bases and J 3 bases, leaving 36 bases between the germline ends. The germline V gene has CDR1 DFQATT and CDR2 SNEGSKA (reference sequence). The CDR3 totals 20 residues. The chain's CDR3 is CSAARAEPTSRGFPIYEQYF. The CDR3 DNA reads as TGCAGTGCCGCTAGAGCCGAGCCAACCAGTAGGGGCTTTCCCATCTACGAGCAGTACTTC.

Comment on this clonotype: This likely reflects a read error, since a far larger clone is one base away. This sequence joins TRBV3-1 and TRBJ2-7; D is unresolved. The CDR3 contains 12 residues. CDR1 is LGHDT, CDR2 YNNKEL, per germline (reference sequence). With 0 bases removed from V and 7 bases from J, the gap between germline ends came to 7 bases. This CDR3 reads CASSQDDGEQYF. DNA of the CDR3: TGTGCCAGCAGCCAAGATGACGGGGAGCAGTACTTC.

This clonotype came up a few times. The chain recombines TRBV19 with TRBJ2-7; D not resolved. Germline-derived CDR1 and CDR2 are LNHDA and SQIVND (reference sequence). V lost 5 bases, J lost 6 bases, and 14 bases lay in between. The CDR3 totals 13 residues. CDR3 sequence reads: CASSSSVVGEQYF. The CDR3 nucleotides read TGTGCCAGTAGTTCCTCGGTGGTGGGCGAGCAGTACTTC.

This clonotype was recorded at least ten times. The rearrangement joins TRBV20-1 to TRBJ1-1; no definite D call. This CDR3 has 12 residues. Trimming left V 0 bases short and J 11 bases short, with 13 bases between. Germline CDR1 is DFQATT and CDR2 is SNEGSKA (reference sequence). The CDR3 protein is CSARDIGPVAFF. CDR3 nucleotide sequence: TGCAGTGCTAGAGATATTGGCCCCGTTGCTTTCTTT.